This TCR beta chain was captured in a study of CD8 T cells in Susac syndrome. Study-level information: Active disease was present in 5 or 6 of the sequenced Susac syndrome patients, and remission in eight.

RNA was extracted with the RNeasy kit, and a quantity of 0.5 to 1 ug was reverse transcribed using random hexamers. Via MiXCR, TCRdb re-called the immunoSEQ multiplex PCR reads, giving one row per CDR3 protein. Among approximately 100,000 distinct CDR3 sequences listed, roughly 94% were seen once. Germline V gene data show CDR1 as PRHDT and CDR2 as FYEKMQ (reference sequence). The germline V and J ends were trimmed by 9 bases and 5 bases, with 13 bases remaining between them. CDR3 length: 12 amino acids. This clonotype originated in a human donor with Susac syndrome. Source material: CD8+ T cells from PBMCs. The chain is built from TRBV13 and TRBJ2-5, with a tentative D call TRBD2 (6 bases). The CDR3 protein is CASRQGGETQYF. Written as DNA, the CDR3 is TGTGCCAGTCGGCAGGGAGGCGAGACCCAGTACTTC.